This TCR beta chain was sequenced for a study of cytomegalovirus exposure and HLA in healthy donors. Whole-study findings and limits: There were a few CMV-associated chains whose specificity for CMV antigens was confirmed in vitro. Earlier analysis yielded a pattern in which most TCR beta V segments were productive about 90% or about 30% of the time. According to a later analysis, most TCR beta chains associated with CMV appeared HLA-restricted. Using the classifier, cytomegalovirus status was reportedly diagnosed with high specificity and sensitivity.

Comment on this clone: Its antigen is not known.

Use of 60 Vbeta and 13 Jbeta primers characterized the PCR. Clones were sequenced by immunoSEQ multiplex PCR, and TCRdb holds only the in-frame ones, with some missing. The sample comprises roughly 150,000 clones, about 80% of which are singletons, and under 8.5% rests with the top ten. Trimming took 5 bases from V and 4 from J, leaving 13 bases between them. The CDR3 is 14 amino acids. CDR1 SGHRS and CDR2 YFSETQ come from the germline V gene. The source is a woman between 50 and 59 years old in good health and CMV-seropositive. This rearrangement joins TRBV5-1 to TRBJ2-1; TRBD1 might be the D (6 bases). The sample was PBMCs. The CDR3 here is CASSLPGQYNEQFF. CDR3 sequence (DNA): TGCGCCAGCAGTTTACCCGGACAGTACAATGAGCAGTTCTTC.